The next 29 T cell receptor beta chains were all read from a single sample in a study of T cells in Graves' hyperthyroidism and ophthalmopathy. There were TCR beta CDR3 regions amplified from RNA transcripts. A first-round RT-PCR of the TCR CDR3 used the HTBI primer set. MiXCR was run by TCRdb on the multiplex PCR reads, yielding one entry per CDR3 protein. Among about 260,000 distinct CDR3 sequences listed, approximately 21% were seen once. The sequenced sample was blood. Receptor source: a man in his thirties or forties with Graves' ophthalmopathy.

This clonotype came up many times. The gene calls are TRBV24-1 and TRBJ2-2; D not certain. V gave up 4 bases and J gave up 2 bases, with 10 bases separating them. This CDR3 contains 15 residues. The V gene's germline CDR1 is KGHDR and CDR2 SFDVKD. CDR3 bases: TGTGCCACCAGTGAGAGGTCAGTCAACACCGGGGAGCTGTTTTTT. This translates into CATSERSVNTGELFF.

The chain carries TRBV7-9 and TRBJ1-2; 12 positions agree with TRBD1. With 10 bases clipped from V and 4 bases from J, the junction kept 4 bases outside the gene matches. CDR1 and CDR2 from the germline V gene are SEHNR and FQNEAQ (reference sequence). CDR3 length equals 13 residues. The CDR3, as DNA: TGTGCCATAGGGACAGGGGGCCGCTATGGCTACACCTTC. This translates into CAIGTGGRYGYTF.

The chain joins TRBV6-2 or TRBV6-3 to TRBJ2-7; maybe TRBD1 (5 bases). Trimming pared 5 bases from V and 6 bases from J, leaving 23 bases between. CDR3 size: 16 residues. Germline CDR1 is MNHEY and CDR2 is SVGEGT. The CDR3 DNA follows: TGTGCCAGCAGTCCGTATAGCTCCCGACAGAAAGGCGAGCAGTACTTC. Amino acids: CASSPYSSRQKGEQYF.

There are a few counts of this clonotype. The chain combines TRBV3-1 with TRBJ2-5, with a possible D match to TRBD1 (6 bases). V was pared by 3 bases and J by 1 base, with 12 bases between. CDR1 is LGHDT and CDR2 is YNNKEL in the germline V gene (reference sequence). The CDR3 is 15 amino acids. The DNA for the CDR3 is TGTGCCAGCAGCCACTCGGGACAATTCCAAGAGACCCAGTACTTC. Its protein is CASSHSGQFQETQYF.

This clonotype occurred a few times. The CDR3 loop is CASSPSPSSYEQYF. The CDR3 coding sequence is TGCGCCAGCAGCCCATCGCCCAGCTCCTACGAGCAGTACTTC. J is TRBJ2-7 and V is TRBV4-1; D is uncertain. The CDR3 covers 14 residues. V was cut by 4 bases and J by 0 bases, with 10 bases left in between. CDR1 is MGHRA, CDR2 YSYEKL, per germline.

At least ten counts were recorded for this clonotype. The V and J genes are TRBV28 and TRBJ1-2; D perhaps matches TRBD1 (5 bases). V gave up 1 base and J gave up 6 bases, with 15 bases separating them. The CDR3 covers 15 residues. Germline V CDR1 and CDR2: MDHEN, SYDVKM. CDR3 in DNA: TGTGCCAGCAGTTTATTTCGGTGGCAGGGCGATGGCTACACCTTC. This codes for CASSLFRWQGDGYTF.

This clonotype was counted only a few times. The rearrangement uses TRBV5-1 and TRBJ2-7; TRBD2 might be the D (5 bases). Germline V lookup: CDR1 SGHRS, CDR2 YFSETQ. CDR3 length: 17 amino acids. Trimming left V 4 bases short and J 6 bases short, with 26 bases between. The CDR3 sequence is CASSEEDLDWPWSEQYF. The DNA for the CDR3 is TGCGCCAGCAGCGAAGAGGACTTAGACTGGCCTTGGAGCGAGCAGTACTTC. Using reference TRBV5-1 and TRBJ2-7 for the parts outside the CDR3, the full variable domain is KAGVTQTPRYLIKTRGQQVTLSCSPISGHRSVSWYQQTPGQGLQFLFEYFSETQRNKGNFPGRFSGRQFSNSRSEMNVSTLELGDSALYLCASSEEDLDWPWSEQYFGPGTRLTVT.

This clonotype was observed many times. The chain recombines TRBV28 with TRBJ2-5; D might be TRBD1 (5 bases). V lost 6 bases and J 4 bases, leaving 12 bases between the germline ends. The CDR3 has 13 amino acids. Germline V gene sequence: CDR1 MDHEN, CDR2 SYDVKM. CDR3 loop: CASRKTVAETQYF. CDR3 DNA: TGTGCCAGCAGAAAGACAGTGGCAGAGACCCAGTACTTC.

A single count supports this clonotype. The CDR3 bases are TGCAGTGCTGGCCAGGACAGGAACACCGGGGAGCTGTTTTTT. Translated, it gives CSAGQDRNTGELFF. The rearrangement joins TRBV20-1 to TRBJ2-2, with D possibly matching TRBD1 (6 bases). The CDR3 totals 14 residues. Trimming stripped 5 bases from V and 1 base from J, with 11 bases between. Germline values: CDR1 DFQATT, CDR2 SNEGSKA (reference sequence).

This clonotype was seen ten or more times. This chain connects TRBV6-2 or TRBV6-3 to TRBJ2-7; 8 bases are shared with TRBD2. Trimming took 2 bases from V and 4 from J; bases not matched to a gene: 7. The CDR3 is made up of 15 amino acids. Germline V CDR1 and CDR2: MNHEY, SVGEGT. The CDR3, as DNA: TGTGCCAGCAGTTACGGAGGTGCGGGAGGATACGAGCAGTACTTC. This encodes CASSYGGAGGYEQYF.

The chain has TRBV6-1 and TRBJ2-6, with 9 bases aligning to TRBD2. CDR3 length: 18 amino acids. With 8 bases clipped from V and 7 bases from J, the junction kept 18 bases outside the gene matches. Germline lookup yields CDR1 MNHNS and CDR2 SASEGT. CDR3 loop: CASFALRGGISGANVLTF. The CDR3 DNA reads TGTGCCAGCTTTGCTTTGCGGGGGGGGATCTCCGGAGCCAACGTCCTGACTTTC.

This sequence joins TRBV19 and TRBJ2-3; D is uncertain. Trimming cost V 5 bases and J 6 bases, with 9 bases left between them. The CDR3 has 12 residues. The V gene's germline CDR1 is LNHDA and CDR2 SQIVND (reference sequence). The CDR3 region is CASSASRDTQYF. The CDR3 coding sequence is TGTGCCAGTAGTGCCTCTAGGGATACGCAGTATTTT.

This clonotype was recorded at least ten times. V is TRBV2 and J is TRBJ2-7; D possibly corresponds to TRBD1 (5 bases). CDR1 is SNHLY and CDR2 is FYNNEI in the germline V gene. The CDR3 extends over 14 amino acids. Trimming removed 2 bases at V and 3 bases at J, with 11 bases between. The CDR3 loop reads CASSEQGEDYEQYF. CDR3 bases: TGTGCCAGCAGTGAACAGGGTGAGGACTACGAGCAGTACTTC.

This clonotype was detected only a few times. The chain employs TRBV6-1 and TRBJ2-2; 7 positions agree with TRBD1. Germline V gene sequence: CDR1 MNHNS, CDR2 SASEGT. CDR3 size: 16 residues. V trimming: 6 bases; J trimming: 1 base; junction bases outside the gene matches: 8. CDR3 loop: CASRDLWTGNTGELFF. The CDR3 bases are TGTGCCAGCAGGGACCTATGGACAGGGAACACCGGGGAGCTGTTTTTT.

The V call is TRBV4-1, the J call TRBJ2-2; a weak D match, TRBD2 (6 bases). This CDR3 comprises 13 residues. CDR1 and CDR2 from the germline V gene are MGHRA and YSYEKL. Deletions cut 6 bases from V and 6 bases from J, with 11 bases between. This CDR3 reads CASSQRRAGELFF. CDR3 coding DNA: TGCGCCAGCAGTCAGAGGAGGGCCGGGGAGCTGTTTTTT.

The CDR3 sequence is CASSQDAGSENGYTF. CDR3 DNA: TGCGCCAGCAGCCAAGATGCAGGGAGCGAAAATGGCTACACCTTC. This chain links TRBV4-1 with TRBJ1-2; D possibly corresponds to TRBD1 (5 bases). CDR1 is MGHRA, CDR2 YSYEKL, per germline. Trimming cost V 0 bases and J 6 bases, with 14 bases left between them. The CDR3 contains 15 residues.

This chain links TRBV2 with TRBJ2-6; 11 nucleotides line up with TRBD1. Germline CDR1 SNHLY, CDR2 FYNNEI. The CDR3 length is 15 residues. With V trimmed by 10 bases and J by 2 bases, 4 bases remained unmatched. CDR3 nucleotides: TGTGCCATCCGGGACAGGGGGACTGGGGCCAACGTCCTGACTTTC. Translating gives CAIRDRGTGANVLTF.

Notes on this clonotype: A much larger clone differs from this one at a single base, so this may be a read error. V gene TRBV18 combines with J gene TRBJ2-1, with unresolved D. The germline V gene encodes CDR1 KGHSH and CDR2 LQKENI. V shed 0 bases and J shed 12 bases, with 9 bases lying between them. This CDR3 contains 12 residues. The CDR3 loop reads CASSPPVRAQFF. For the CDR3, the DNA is TGTGCCAGCTCACCACCGGTGCGTGCGCAGTTCTTC.

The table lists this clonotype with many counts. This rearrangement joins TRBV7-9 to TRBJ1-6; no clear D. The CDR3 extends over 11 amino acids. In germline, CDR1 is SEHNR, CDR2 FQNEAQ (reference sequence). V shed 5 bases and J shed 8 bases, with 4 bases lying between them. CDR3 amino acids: CASSRDSPLHF. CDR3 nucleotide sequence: TGTGCCAGCAGCCGTGATTCACCCCTCCACTTT.

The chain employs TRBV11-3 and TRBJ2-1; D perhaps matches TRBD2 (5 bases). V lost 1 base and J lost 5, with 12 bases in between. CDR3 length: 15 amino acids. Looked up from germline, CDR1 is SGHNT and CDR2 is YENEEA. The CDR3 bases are TGTGCCAGCAGCTTAGCCGGGGAGTATAACAATGAGCAGTTCTTC. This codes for CASSLAGEYNNEQFF.

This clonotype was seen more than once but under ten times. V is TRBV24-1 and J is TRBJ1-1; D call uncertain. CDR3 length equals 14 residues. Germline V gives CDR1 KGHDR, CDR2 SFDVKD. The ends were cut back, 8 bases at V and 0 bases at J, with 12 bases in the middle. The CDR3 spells CATKGPGLNTEAFF. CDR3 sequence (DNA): TGTGCCACCAAAGGCCCGGGCTTGAACACTGAAGCTTTCTTT.

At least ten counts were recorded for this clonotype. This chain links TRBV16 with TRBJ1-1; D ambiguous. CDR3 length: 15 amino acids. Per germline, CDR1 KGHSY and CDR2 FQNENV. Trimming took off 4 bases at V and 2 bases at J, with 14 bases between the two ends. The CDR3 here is CASSLAGLGNTEAFF. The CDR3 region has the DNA TGTGCCAGCAGCCTCGCGGGCCTTGGTAACACTGAAGCTTTCTTT.

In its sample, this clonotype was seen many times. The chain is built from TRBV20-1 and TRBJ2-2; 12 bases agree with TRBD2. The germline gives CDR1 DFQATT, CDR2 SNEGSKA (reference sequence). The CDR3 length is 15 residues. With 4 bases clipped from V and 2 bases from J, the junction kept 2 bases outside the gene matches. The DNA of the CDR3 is TGCAGTGCTAAACTAGCGGGAGGCAACACCGGGGAGCTGTTTTTT. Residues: CSAKLAGGNTGELFF.

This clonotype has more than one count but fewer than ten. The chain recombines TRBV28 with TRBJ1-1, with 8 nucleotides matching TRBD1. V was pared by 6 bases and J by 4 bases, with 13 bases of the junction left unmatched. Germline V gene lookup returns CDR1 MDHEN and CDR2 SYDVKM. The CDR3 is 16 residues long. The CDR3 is CASRQGALWRGTEAFF. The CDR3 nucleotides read TGTGCCAGCAGGCAGGGGGCCCTTTGGAGGGGCACTGAAGCTTTCTTT.

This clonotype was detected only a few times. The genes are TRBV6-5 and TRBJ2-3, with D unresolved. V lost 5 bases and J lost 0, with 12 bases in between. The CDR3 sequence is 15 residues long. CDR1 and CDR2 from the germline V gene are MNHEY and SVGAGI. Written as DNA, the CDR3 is TGTGCCAGCAGTCACGCAGAGTCTAGCACAGATACGCAGTATTTT. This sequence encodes CASSHAESSTDTQYF.

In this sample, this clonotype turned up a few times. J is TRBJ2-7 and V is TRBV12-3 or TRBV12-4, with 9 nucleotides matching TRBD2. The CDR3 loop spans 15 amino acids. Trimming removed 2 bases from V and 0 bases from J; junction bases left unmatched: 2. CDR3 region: CASSLTSGYSYEQYF. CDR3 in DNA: TGTGCCAGCAGTTTAACTAGCGGGTACTCCTACGAGCAGTACTTC.

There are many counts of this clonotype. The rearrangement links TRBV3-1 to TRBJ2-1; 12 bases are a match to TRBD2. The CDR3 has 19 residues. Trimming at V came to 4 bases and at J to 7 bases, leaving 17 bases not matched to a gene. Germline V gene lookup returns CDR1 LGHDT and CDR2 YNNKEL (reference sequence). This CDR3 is CASSPRLAGDSRFRNEQFF. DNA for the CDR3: TGTGCCAGCAGCCCCCGACTAGCGGGAGACAGTCGCTTCAGGAATGAGCAGTTCTTC.

CDR3 DNA sequence: TGTGCCTGGGCTAGCGGGAGCGGGGGCACAGATACGCAGTATTTT. This translates into CAWASGSGGTDTQYF. This chain connects TRBV30 to TRBJ2-3, with 10 bases fitting TRBD2. CDR1 GTSNPN and CDR2 SVGIG come from the germline V gene (reference sequence). The length of the CDR3 is 15 residues. V shed 5 bases and J 1 base; nucleotides not matched to a gene: 6.

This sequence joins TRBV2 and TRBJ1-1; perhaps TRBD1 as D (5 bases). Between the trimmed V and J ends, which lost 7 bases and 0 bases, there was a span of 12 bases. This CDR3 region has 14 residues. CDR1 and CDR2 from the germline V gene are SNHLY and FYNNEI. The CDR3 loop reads CASMEGFMNTEAFF. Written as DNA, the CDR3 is TGTGCCAGCATGGAGGGGTTCATGAACACTGAAGCTTTCTTT.